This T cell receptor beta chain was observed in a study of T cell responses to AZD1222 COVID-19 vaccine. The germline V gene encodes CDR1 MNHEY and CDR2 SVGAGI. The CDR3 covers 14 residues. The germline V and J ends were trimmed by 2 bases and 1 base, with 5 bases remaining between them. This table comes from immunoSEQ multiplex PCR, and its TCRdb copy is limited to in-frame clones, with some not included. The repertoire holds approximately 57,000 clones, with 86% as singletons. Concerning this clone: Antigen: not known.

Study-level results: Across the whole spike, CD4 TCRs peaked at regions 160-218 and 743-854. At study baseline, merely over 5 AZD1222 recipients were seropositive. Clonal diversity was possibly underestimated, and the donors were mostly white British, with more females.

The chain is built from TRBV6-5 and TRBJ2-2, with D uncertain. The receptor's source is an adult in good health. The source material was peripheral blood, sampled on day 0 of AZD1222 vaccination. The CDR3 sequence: CASSYGRNTGELFF. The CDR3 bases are TGTGCCAGCAGTTACGGCCGGAACACCGGGGAGCTGTTTTTT.